The next 29 T cell receptor beta chains were all read from a single sample in a study of T-cell memory formation after mild COVID-19. TCRdb re-called the 5' RACE reads through MiXCR, storing one row per CDR3 protein. The sample lists a few hundred thousand distinct CDR3 sequences, under 25% occurring once. The sample was PBMCs or a T cell subset sorted from them (not recorded which). The receptors were sampled from an adult woman who had mild COVID-19 (a few samples of this study predate the infection). Cell type and time point are not known.

This chain uses TRBV12-3 or TRBV12-4 with TRBJ1-5; D not certain. This CDR3 is built from 12 residues. The germline V and J ends were trimmed by 3 bases and 6 bases, with 6 bases remaining between them. The CDR3 protein is CASSLLSQPQHF. DNA of the CDR3: TGTGCCAGCAGTTTGTTGTCTCAGCCCCAGCATTTT.

The table lists this clonotype with many counts. One junction end does not reproduce the germline sequence, and a read error may be involved. The rearrangement uses TRBV3-1 and TRBJ1-1; possibly TRBD1 for D (5 bases). Germline CDR1 is LGHDT and CDR2 is YNNKEL (reference sequence). This CDR3 is 13 amino acids long. The CDR3 protein is CASSQGVNTEAFF. The CDR3 DNA reads as TGCGCCAGCAGCCAAGGGGTGAACACTGAAGCTTTCTTT.

This clonotype was detected many times. The chain combines TRBV5-1 with TRBJ2-3; 14 nucleotides align to TRBD2. V gave up 3 bases and J gave up 3 bases; unmatched junction bases: 6. CDR3 length equals 17 residues. Germline V lookup: CDR1 SGHRS, CDR2 YFSETQ. The CDR3 coding sequence is TGCGCCAGCAGCTCCGGACTAGCGGGAGGAAGGACAGATACGCAGTATTTT. Translating gives CASSSGLAGGRTDTQYF.

V usage is TRBV5-1 and J usage is TRBJ2-7; perhaps D is TRBD1 or TRBD2 (6 bases each). The CDR3 runs 14 residues. Per the germline V gene, CDR1 is SGHRS and CDR2 is YFSETQ. V was trimmed by 0 bases and J by 5 bases, leaving 12 bases between them. CDR3 region: CASSLVGGWNEQYF. For the CDR3, the DNA is TGCGCCAGCAGCTTGGTAGGGGGGTGGAACGAGCAGTACTTC.

The CDR3, as DNA: TGCAGTGCTACCGGTCCCCCAGGGAAAAAACTGTTTTTT. Its translation: CSATGPPGKKLFF. The chain combines TRBV20-1 with TRBJ1-4; maybe TRBD1 (5 bases). CDR3 size: 13 residues. Looked up from germline, CDR1 is DFQATT and CDR2 is SNEGSKA (reference sequence). Deletions cut 4 bases from V and 9 bases from J, with 15 bases between.

This clonotype has only a few counts. The J gene is TRBJ1-6, the V gene TRBV4-1; D might be TRBD1 (5 bases). This CDR3 is 14 amino acids long. The germline gives CDR1 MGHRA, CDR2 YSYEKL. Trimming removed 0 bases from V and 8 bases from J, with 8 bases in between. The CDR3 here is CASSQEGGDSPLHF. The DNA for the CDR3 is TGCGCCAGCAGCCAAGAGGGGGGGGATTCACCCCTCCACTTT.

This clonotype was seen more than once but under ten times. V and J are TRBV10-3 and TRBJ2-5, with TRBD1 matching 7 bases. There are 13 residues in the CDR3. Germline V gene sequence: CDR1 ENHRY, CDR2 SYGVKD. V was pared by 10 bases and J by 3 bases, with 8 bases of the junction left unmatched. This chain's CDR3 is CATRDSFEETQYF. CDR3 sequence (DNA): TGTGCCACAAGGGACAGTTTCGAAGAGACCCAGTACTTC.

The chain recombines TRBV5-1 with TRBJ2-5; possible D gene TRBD2, 6 bases. Trimming cost V 5 bases and J 1 base, with 15 bases left between them. This CDR3 region has 15 residues. Germline-derived CDR1 and CDR2 are SGHRS and YFSETQ. The CDR3 here is CASRLGGTRQETQYF. The CDR3 nucleotides read TGCGCCAGCAGGCTGGGGGGAACCCGCCAAGAGACCCAGTACTTC.

Only a few counts were recorded for this clonotype. The genes are TRBV24-1 and TRBJ2-3; D remains unclear. V was cut by 3 bases and J by 0 bases, with 3 bases left in between. Per the germline V gene, CDR1 is KGHDR and CDR2 is SFDVKD. The CDR3 sequence is 13 residues long. CDR3 DNA: TGTGCCACCAGTGATCCGAGCACAGATACGCAGTATTTT. It yields the protein CATSDPSTDTQYF.

The chain recombines TRBV20-1 with TRBJ2-1; 7 positions agree with TRBD2. Trimming cost V 6 bases and J 7 bases; bases outside gene matches: 15. Germline assignment: CDR1 DFQATT and CDR2 SNEGSKA (reference sequence). The CDR3 is made up of 15 amino acids. CDR3 amino acids: CSATAEGGLNNEQFF. The DNA of the CDR3 is TGCAGTGCCACGGCTGAGGGAGGGTTAAATAATGAGCAGTTCTTC.

This clonotype was seen only a few times. This chain joins TRBV4-1 and TRBJ1-2; D remains unclear. The CDR3 is 16 residues long. Per germline, CDR1 MGHRA and CDR2 YSYEKL. V lost 0 bases, J lost 6 bases, and 17 bases lay in between. In DNA, the CDR3 is TGCGCCAGCAGCCAAGATCTCATCGGCGCAGGACATGGCTACACCTTC. Its protein is CASSQDLIGAGHGYTF.

This chain connects TRBV12-3 or TRBV12-4 to TRBJ1-1; D is possibly TRBD1 (6 bases). Trimming stripped 3 bases from V and 4 bases from J, with 12 bases between. CDR3 size: 14 residues. The CDR3 nucleotides read TGTGCCAGCAGTTTCGCAGGGGTTACCACTGAAGCTTTCTTT. This codes for CASSFAGVTTEAFF.

This clonotype has only a few counts. The V gene is TRBV6-5, the J gene TRBJ2-1, with D maybe TRBD2 (5 bases). CDR3 length equals 13 residues. With 6 bases removed from V and 10 bases from J, the gap between germline ends came to 16 bases. CDR1 and CDR2 from the germline V gene are MNHEY and SVGAGI. The CDR3 region has the DNA TGTGCCAGCAGCCAGACGAGGACTCAGGAGCAGTTCTTC. Its protein is CASSQTRTQEQFF.

This clonotype has a handful of counts. This chain connects TRBV5-1 to TRBJ1-4; no definite D call. The CDR3 sequence is 15 residues long. V lost 6 bases to trimming and J lost 0 bases, with 12 bases between them. Germline lookup yields CDR1 SGHRS and CDR2 YFSETQ. The CDR3 loop reads CASTEGGPTNEKLFF. CDR3 DNA sequence: TGCGCCAGCACGGAGGGCGGGCCAACTAATGAAAAACTGTTTTTT.

This clonotype was picked up a small number of times. The chain links TRBV4-1 to TRBJ2-7; D perhaps matches TRBD2 (6 bases). This CDR3 is built from 14 residues. V shed 3 bases and J shed 5 bases, with 14 bases lying between them. Germline V gene sequence: CDR1 MGHRA, CDR2 YSYEKL. The CDR3 region is CASSHITGVHEQYF. The CDR3 bases are TGCGCCAGCAGCCACATAACGGGGGTACACGAGCAGTACTTC.

The chain combines TRBV5-4 with TRBJ1-2; tentative D call: TRBD1 (6 bases). The CDR3 has 14 amino acids. V was cut by 2 bases and J by 2 bases, with 10 bases left in between. CDR1 and CDR2 (germline): SGHNT, YYREEE (reference sequence). CDR3 residues: CASSLPGQNYGYTF. In nucleotides, the CDR3 is TGTGCCAGCAGCTTACCCGGACAGAACTATGGCTACACCTTC.

This clonotype was detected a few times. The chain recombines TRBV3-1 with TRBJ2-1; D is possibly TRBD1 or TRBD2 (5 bases each). Germline CDR1 and CDR2: LGHDT and YNNKEL (reference sequence). V lost 2 bases and J lost 6, with 8 bases in between. This CDR3 has 13 residues. In DNA, the CDR3 is TGTGCCAGCAGCCAATCGGGGACCAATGAGCAGTTCTTC. Amino acid sequence: CASSQSGTNEQFF.

This rearrangement joins TRBV30 to TRBJ2-7; 8 nucleotides agree with TRBD1. This CDR3 is 13 amino acids long. CDR1 is GTSNPN and CDR2 is SVGIG in the germline V gene (reference sequence). With 2 bases clipped from V and 2 bases from J, the junction kept 2 bases outside the gene matches. The CDR3 sequence is CAWSRTGTYEQYF. The CDR3 nucleotides are TGTGCCTGGAGTAGGACAGGGACCTACGAGCAGTACTTC.

This chain uses TRBV24-1 with TRBJ1-1; D gene unclear. CDR3 length: 13 residues. The ends were cut back, 4 bases at V and 9 bases at J, with 14 bases in the middle. Germline V CDR1 and CDR2: KGHDR, SFDVKD. This CDR3 reads CATSDPTRKQAFF. The CDR3 DNA sequence: TGTGCCACCAGTGACCCGACCCGAAAACAAGCTTTCTTT.

The gene calls are TRBV20-1 and TRBJ1-1; D remains ambiguous. The CDR3 is 15 amino acids. V lost 3 bases and J 1 base, leaving 15 bases between the germline ends. Germline lookup yields CDR1 DFQATT and CDR2 SNEGSKA (reference sequence). The CDR3: CSASTTPYANTEAFF. In DNA form, the CDR3 reads TGCAGTGCTAGTACGACACCCTACGCGAACACTGAAGCTTTCTTT.

This clonotype was counted only a few times. This chain joins TRBV2 and TRBJ2-7; unclear D gene. Trimming stripped 8 bases from V and 4 bases from J, with 18 bases between. The CDR3 covers 14 residues. Germline CDR1 reads SNHLY; CDR2 reads FYNNEI. The CDR3: CASSTRQVSYEQYF. CDR3 DNA sequence: TGTGCCAGCTCCACCCGCCAGGTATCGTACGAGCAGTACTTC.

V usage is TRBV7-9 and J usage is TRBJ2-5; TRBD1 matches at 10 bases. Trimming removed 5 bases from V and 1 base from J; junction bases left unmatched: 10. The CDR3 spans 17 residues. Germline CDR1 reads SEHNR; CDR2 reads FQNEAQ (reference sequence). DNA of the CDR3: TGTGCCAGCAGCACCCGGGACAGGGGCCGGGCCCAAGAGACCCAGTACTTC. Protein sequence: CASSTRDRGRAQETQYF.

The chain joins TRBV12-3 or TRBV12-4 to TRBJ2-7; D perhaps matches TRBD2 (6 bases). V lost 7 bases and J lost 3, with 22 bases in between. The CDR3 totals 16 residues. The CDR3 coding sequence is TGTGCCAGCACTACCTCGGAGGGAAAAGAACGCTACGAGCAGTACTTC. Translated, it gives CASTTSEGKERYEQYF.

There are a few counts of this clonotype. The chain is built from TRBV27 and TRBJ1-4, with D perhaps matching TRBD1 (5 bases). Germline V CDR1 and CDR2: MNHEY, SMNVEV (reference sequence). This CDR3 region has 18 residues. The V gene lost 2 bases and the J gene lost 4 bases, with 20 bases spanning the gap. The CDR3: CASSLRWTSGRINEKLFF. CDR3 nucleotides: TGTGCCAGCAGTTTAAGGTGGACCTCGGGACGGATTAATGAAAAACTGTTTTTT.

CDR3 region: CASSPWGGLNTEAFF. In nucleotides, the CDR3 is TGCGCCAGCAGCCCCTGGGGGGGATTGAACACTGAAGCTTTCTTT. The J gene is TRBJ1-1, the V gene TRBV5-1, with D possibly matching TRBD1 (5 bases). The CDR3 runs to 15 residues. V was trimmed by 4 bases and J by 0 bases, leaving 13 bases between them. Germline values: CDR1 SGHRS, CDR2 YFSETQ.

The chain is built from TRBV7-9 and TRBJ2-1; 7 nucleotides align to TRBD2. V lost 6 bases to trimming and J lost 3 bases; unmatched junction nucleotides: 8. Per germline, CDR1 SEHNR and CDR2 FQNEAQ (reference sequence). The CDR3 contains 15 residues. This chain's CDR3 is CASRLSGAVYNEQFF. As DNA, the CDR3 is TGTGCCAGCAGACTAAGCGGGGCGGTCTACAATGAGCAGTTCTTC. The entire variable domain, with the rest obtained from reference TRBV7-9 and TRBJ2-1, is as follows: DTGVSQNPRHKITKRGQNVTFRCDPISEHNRLYWYRQTLGQGPEFLTYFQNEAQLEKSRLLSDRFSAERPKGSFSTLEIQRTEQGDSAMYLCASRLSGAVYNEQFFGPGTRLTVL.

This rearrangement joins TRBV7-9 to TRBJ2-1, with 9 positions matching TRBD2. CDR3 size: 15 residues. Trimming at V came to 4 bases and at J to 7 bases, leaving 8 bases not matched to a gene. Germline V gene data show CDR1 as SEHNR and CDR2 as FQNEAQ (reference sequence). CDR3 protein: CASSSTSGGTNEQFF. The CDR3, as DNA: TGTGCCAGCAGCTCCACCAGCGGGGGGACGAATGAGCAGTTCTTC.

This clonotype occurred a few times. The chain employs TRBV5-1 and TRBJ1-1, with D hard to call. The CDR3 contains 15 residues. V was shortened by 4 bases and J by 1 base, with 14 bases between the two germline ends. Germline V gene sequence: CDR1 SGHRS, CDR2 YFSETQ. The CDR3 loop reads CASSPAPAQNTEAFF. The DNA for the CDR3 is TGCGCCAGCAGCCCGGCCCCGGCCCAGAACACTGAAGCTTTCTTT.

This sequence joins TRBV5-1 and TRBJ2-1, with TRBD1 matching 11 bases. CDR3 size: 15 residues. The V and J ends lost 0 bases and 8 bases, in that order; junction bases with no gene match: 4. Germline assignment: CDR1 SGHRS and CDR2 YFSETQ. CDR3 nucleotides: TGCGCCAGCAGCTTGGGTGGGACAGGGGGAGATGAGCAGTTCTTC. Protein sequence: CASSLGGTGGDEQFF.